This T cell receptor beta chain is drawn from a study of cytomegalovirus exposure and HLA in healthy donors. Overall study context: Earlier results showed 90 million to 130 million unique TCR beta sequences derived from some 180 million T cells. When just under 400 donors were genotyped, roughly 80% of them were found to fall in the Caucasian-associated ancestry cluster. General observations from the study: Equally common other TCR beta chains were less clonally expanded than HLA-associated ones, a later analysis found.

The CDR3 is 14 residues long. CDR1 is MNHEY and CDR2 is SMNVEV in the germline V gene (reference sequence). V lost 6 bases and J lost 8; bases outside the gene matches: 10. About this clone itself: The antigen remains unidentified.

This PCR relied on a set of 60 Vbeta primers and 13 Jbeta primers. The repertoire was sequenced with immunoSEQ multiplex PCR; TCRdb's copy has only in-frame clones and lacks some. This sample carries 200,000 to 250,000 clones, over 70% of them seen once, and the ten largest clones take roughly 2.5%. The origin of this receptor is a woman in her sixties in good health and CMV-seropositive. Sample: PBMCs. This rearrangement joins TRBV27 to TRBJ1-2, with TRBD1 matching 9 bases. This CDR3 is CASSLRDRDGGYTF. The CDR3 DNA is TGTGCCAGCAGCCTCCGGGACAGGGACGGCGGCTACACCTTC.